This T cell receptor (beta chain) is drawn from a study of blood T cell repertoires in COVID-19. For the study at large: PBMCs, B-cell-depleted T cells, or T cells were the source of the cDNA or gDNA that made up the material.

With 5 bases removed from V and 1 base from J, the gap between germline ends came to 18 bases. The CDR3 has 16 amino acids. Per germline, CDR1 SGHAT and CDR2 FQNNGV. How the authors handled the data: Cell counts per sample came from amplifying reference gene primers. Method: immunoSEQ multiplex PCR; TCRdb's copy keeps in-frame clones and lacks some. The D gene and trimming were derived from the DNA, and the V and J assignments and clone size from that table. This table has about 48,000 clones, around 83% appearing once. The rearrangement joins TRBV11-2 to TRBJ2-7; TRBD2 is a possible D gene (6 bases). The origin of this receptor is a human donor in a cohort sampled during active COVID-19. The specimen sequenced was peripheral blood. CDR3 sequence: CASSRPRGTFSYEQYF. As DNA, the CDR3 is TGTGCCAGCAGCCGGCCCCGGGGGACGTTTTCCTACGAGCAGTACTTC.